This T cell receptor (beta chain) originates from a study of shared clonotypes between healthy human individuals. As for the study in general: Donor composition was two women and three men, aged 18 to 49. Per donor, CD8 memory used one plate, CD8 naive used two, CD4 memory used three and CD4 naive used three. Points from the study as a whole: Clonotype sharing among donors, it was expected, would be affected by sequencing depth.

Germline CDR1 LNHDA, CDR2 SQIVND (reference sequence). V was pared by 4 bases and J by 3 bases, with 8 bases of the junction left unmatched. The CDR3 contains 15 residues. Only in-frame clones appear in the TCRdb table, and some are missing; sequencing was by immunoSEQ multiplex PCR. The sample includes some 2 million clones, around 96% of them seen just once. Points on this clone: Its antigen is unidentified.

The naive CD8 fraction comprised CD45RO-negative cells positively selected for CCR7 and excluded terminally differentiated effector memory CD45RA+ cells. The receptor comes from a man between 18 and 29 years old in good health. Input material: naive CD8+ T cells sorted from blood. This chain connects TRBV19 to TRBJ2-7, with TRBD1 matching over 8 bases. CDR3 sequence: CASSTLDRDGYEQYF. CDR3 DNA sequence: TGTGCCAGTAGTACCTTGGACAGGGATGGCTACGAGCAGTACTTC. Supplemented by reference TRBV19 and TRBJ2-7, the full variable domain reads DGGITQSPKYLFRKEGQNVTLSCEQNLNHDAMYWYRQDPGQGLRLIYYSQIVNDFQKGDIAEGYSVSREKKESFPLTVTSAQKNPTAFYLCASSTLDRDGYEQYFGPGTRLTVT.